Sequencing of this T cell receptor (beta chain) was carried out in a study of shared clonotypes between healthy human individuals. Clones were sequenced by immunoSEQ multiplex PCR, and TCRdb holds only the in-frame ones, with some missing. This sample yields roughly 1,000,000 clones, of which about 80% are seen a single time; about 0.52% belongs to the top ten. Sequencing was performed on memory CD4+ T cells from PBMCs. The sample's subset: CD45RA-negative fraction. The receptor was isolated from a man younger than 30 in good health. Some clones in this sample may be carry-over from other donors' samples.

This CDR3 is CSVRGRYQETQYF. CDR3 nucleotide sequence: TGCAGCGTCCGCGGACGATACCAAGAGACCCAGTACTTC. The chain employs TRBV29-1 and TRBJ2-5; D unresolved. The CDR3 totals 13 residues. V dropped 6 bases and J dropped 0 bases, with 11 bases sitting between them. Germline V gene sequence: CDR1 SQVTM, CDR2 ANQGSEA.